The entry below gives a single T cell receptor (beta chain) sequence along with its context. Germline loops: CDR1 GTSNPN, CDR2 SVGIG (reference sequence). V lost 7 bases, J lost 2 bases, and 12 bases lay in between. The CDR3 runs to 13 residues. Clones were sequenced by immunoSEQ multiplex PCR, and TCRdb holds only the in-frame ones, with some missing. Of more than 85,000 clones listed, 88% are singletons. These data are taken from a study of identifying expanded T cells in peripheral blood. The sample taken for sequencing was blood. J is TRBJ1-3 and V is TRBV30; D remains unclear. This TCR was recovered from a person aged 18 to 75 in good health. The CDR3, as DNA: TGTGCCTCCGAACCCCCGACTGGAAACACCATATATTTT. This codes for CASEPPTGNTIYF.